A single sample gave rise to the 26 T cell receptor beta chains below, sequenced in a study of blood T cell repertoires in COVID-19 (dated by TCRdb to 2019 to 2021). The receptor library was made with the immunoSEQ multiplex PCR assay. Here the immuneACCESS table is served through TCRdb, limited to in-frame sequences with V and J called. Missing clones are a known gap in these copies; in checked studies unresolved V genes cover under half, and the rest lacks a known reason. The sample contains 250,000 to 300,000 clones, approximately 90% of them found a single time. The ten largest clones represent 8% to 10% of the sample. The sequencing input was PBMCs or T cells enriched from blood (not recorded which). The receptors stem from a middle-aged man who had recovered from COVID-19.

The chain couples TRBV28 to TRBJ2-5; 9 nucleotides agree with TRBD1. CDR1 is MDHEN and CDR2 is SYDVKM in the germline V gene. J lost 2 bases, V lost 5 bases, and 6 bases had no gene match. The CDR3 extends over 15 amino acids. CDR3 DNA: TGTGCCAGCAGTAGACCGGGACAGGGTCAAGAGACCCAGTACTTC. Protein product: CASSRPGQGQETQYF.

The V gene is TRBV3-1 (or the pseudogene TRBV3-2), the J gene TRBJ1-1; no clear D. The V end lost 1 base, the J end lost 5 bases, and 5 bases lay between the germline ends. Germline V gene lookup returns CDR1 LGHDT and CDR2 YNNKEL (reference sequence). The CDR3 loop spans 12 amino acids. The CDR3 loop reads CASSQVQTEAFF. The CDR3, as DNA: TGTGCCAGCAGCCAAGTCCAGACTGAAGCTTTCTTT.

This chain joins TRBV15 and TRBJ2-3; 7 positions match TRBD2. V trimming: 3 bases; J trimming: 2 bases; junction bases outside the gene matches: 2. The CDR3 has 14 amino acids. CDR1 and CDR2 from the germline V gene are LNHNV and YYDKDF (reference sequence). In DNA form, the CDR3 reads TGTGCCACCAGCAGGAGCGGGGACACAGATACGCAGTATTTT. It specifies CATSRSGDTDTQYF.

V and J are TRBV5-5 and TRBJ1-5; D perhaps matches TRBD1 (6 bases). The CDR3 is 17 residues long. Per germline, CDR1 SGHKS and CDR2 YYEKEE (reference sequence). V was clipped by 4 bases and J by 2 bases, with 19 bases between them. The CDR3 DNA follows: TGTGCCAGCAGCCCGGTAGGGGGGGAATCCGGCAATCAGCCCCAGCATTTT. It is translated as CASSPVGGESGNQPQHF.

The table lists this clone with a count of one. The chain is built from TRBV19 and TRBJ1-1, with unresolved D. Germline CDR1 reads LNHDA; CDR2 reads SQIVND (reference sequence). V gave up 3 bases and J gave up 6 bases, with 8 bases separating them. CDR3 length equals 12 residues. The CDR3 DNA sequence: TGTGCCAGTAGTATTTTCAGGTCTGAAGCTTTCTTT. It translates to CASSIFRSEAFF.

This chain joins TRBV19 and TRBJ2-1; weak D call: TRBD2 (6 bases). Trimming pared 3 bases from V and 6 bases from J, leaving 12 bases between. Looked up from germline, CDR1 is LNHDA and CDR2 is SQIVND (reference sequence). CDR3 length: 14 residues. CDR3 bases: TGTGCCAGTAGTATCACCGGGGGACTCAATGAGCAGTTCTTC. Protein: CASSITGGLNEQFF.

The V call is TRBV5-4, the J call TRBJ2-7; 8 bases are shared with TRBD2. Germline CDR1 and CDR2: SGHNT and YYREEE (reference sequence). Trimming at V came to 4 bases and at J to 0 bases, leaving 6 bases not matched to a gene. This CDR3 comprises 15 residues. The CDR3 region is CASSAASGYSYEQYF. The CDR3 DNA is TGTGCCAGCAGCGCCGCTAGCGGGTACTCCTACGAGCAGTACTTC.

In DNA form, the CDR3 reads TGTGCCAGCAGAGCCGGGACAGTTAATTACGAGCAGTACTTC. This sequence encodes CASRAGTVNYEQYF. The chain uses TRBV2 and TRBJ2-7; 7 bases are shared with TRBD1. The CDR3 consists of 14 residues. CDR1 and CDR2 from the germline V gene are SNHLY and FYNNEI. Trimming cost V 6 bases and J 4 bases; bases outside gene matches: 9.

The chain joins TRBV10-3 to TRBJ1-2, with 10 bases identical to TRBD1. V lost 2 bases, J lost 6 bases, and 0 bases stayed unmatched. Germline lookup yields CDR1 ENHRY and CDR2 SYGVKD. This CDR3 contains 13 residues. Here the CDR3 reads CAISEGQGDGYTF. The CDR3 bases are TGTGCCATCAGTGAGGGACAGGGGGATGGCTACACCTTC.

The rearrangement joins TRBV25-1 to TRBJ1-1, with TRBD1 as a possible D gene (6 bases). CDR1 and CDR2 (germline): MGHDK, SYGVNS. V lost 2 bases and J 0 bases, leaving 13 bases between the germline ends. CDR3 length: 16 amino acids. CDR3: CASSEIDRSLNTEAFF. For the CDR3, the DNA is TGTGCCAGCAGTGAAATCGACAGGTCCCTGAACACTGAAGCTTTCTTT. Full variable domain (missing parts from reference TRBV25-1 and TRBJ1-1): EADIYQTPRYLVIGTGKKITLECSQTMGHDKMYWYQQDPGMELHLIHYSYGVNSTEKGDLSSESTVSRIRTEHFPLTLESARPSHTSQYLCASSEIDRSLNTEAFFGQGTRLTVV.

The genes are TRBV5-1 and TRBJ2-2; TRBD2 matches 11 bases. V lost 7 bases, J lost 2 bases, and 13 bases stayed unmatched. This CDR3 region has 18 residues. The germline V gene encodes CDR1 SGHRS and CDR2 YFSETQ. DNA for the CDR3: TGCGCCAGCTCAAGGCCGGGACTAGCGGAGAGTAACACCGGGGAGCTGTTTTTT. This codes for CASSRPGLAESNTGELFF.

This clone was recorded once. The V and J genes are TRBV28 and TRBJ1-5, with TRBD1 identical over 7 bases. Germline CDR1 and CDR2: MDHEN and SYDVKM. This CDR3 region has 15 residues. The ends lost 5 bases at V and 11 bases at J; junction bases unmatched: 15. This CDR3 reads CASSTITAGGAAQHF. The CDR3 DNA follows: TGTGCCAGCAGTACCATTACCGCAGGGGGAGCAGCCCAGCATTTT. Full variable domain (missing parts from reference TRBV28 and TRBJ1-5): DVKVTQSSRYLVKRTGEKVFLECVQDMDHENMFWYRQDPGLGLRLIYFSYDVKMKEKGDIPEGYSVSREKKERFSLILESASTNQTSMYLCASSTITAGGAAQHFGDGTRLSIL.

DNA of the CDR3: TGTGCCAGCATCGTCTCGGGTCACAGCAATCAGCCCCAGCATTTT. This translates into CASIVSGHSNQPQHF. This chain links TRBV6-6 with TRBJ1-5; D remains ambiguous. V was cut by 7 bases and J by 1 base, with 14 bases left in between. The CDR3 is 15 amino acids. The germline V gene has CDR1 MNHNY and CDR2 SVGAGI (reference sequence).

On this clone itself: The sample has other DNA sequences that encode this CDR3 too. V is TRBV6-4 and J is TRBJ1-1, with 9 bases matching TRBD1. The CDR3 totals 13 residues. V shed 6 bases and J 4 bases; nucleotides not matched to a gene: 3. Germline lookup yields CDR1 MRHNA and CDR2 SNTAGT. DNA for the CDR3: TGTGCCAGCAGAAAGACAGGGGGCACTGAAGCTTTCTTT. It yields the protein CASRKTGGTEAFF.

This rearrangement joins TRBV29-1 to TRBJ1-2; no reliable D call. This CDR3 has 13 residues. The V gene's germline CDR1 is SQVTM and CDR2 ANQGSEA. The V gene lost 6 bases and the J gene lost 7 bases, with 18 bases spanning the gap. The chain's CDR3 is CSVSLVGMRGYTF. CDR3 sequence (DNA): TGCAGCGTCTCCCTGGTTGGTATGCGTGGCTACACCTTC.

This rearrangement joins TRBV24-1 to TRBJ2-1, with 8 bases matching TRBD2. Trimming at V came to 1 base and at J to 11 bases, leaving 6 bases not matched to a gene. Germline CDR1 reads KGHDR; CDR2 reads SFDVKD. This CDR3 is 14 amino acids long. The CDR3 sequence is CATSDFGREGKQFF. Written as DNA, the CDR3 is TGTGCCACCAGTGATTTCGGCCGGGAGGGGAAGCAGTTCTTC.

The V gene is TRBV14, the J gene TRBJ2-1, with 12 nucleotides matching TRBD1. Losses at the gene ends were 5 bases for V and 6 bases for J; bases not matched to a gene: 5. Germline CDR1 SGHDN, CDR2 FVKESK. The CDR3 covers 15 residues. The DNA of the CDR3 is TGTGCCAGCAGCGTGGGACAGGGGGCTTTCAATGAGCAGTTCTTC. This sequence encodes CASSVGQGAFNEQFF.

The chain has TRBV7-2 and TRBJ1-1; unclear D gene. This CDR3 region has 14 residues. V shed 3 bases and J shed 0 bases, with 8 bases lying between them. CDR1 is SGHTA and CDR2 is FQGNSA in the germline V gene. The CDR3 sequence: CASSFETVNTEAFF. In DNA, the CDR3 is TGTGCCAGCAGCTTTGAAACGGTGAACACTGAAGCTTTCTTT.

The V and J genes are TRBV21-1 and TRBJ1-5; the D call in the table, TRBD1, was not verified against the DNA. TRBV21-1 is a pseudogene. This CDR3 is 16 amino acids long. The CDR3 nucleotides read TGTGCCAGCAGCAAAATCCCTGACAGAAACAATCAGCCCCAGCATTTT. Residues: CASSKIPDRNNQPQHF.

As concerns this clone: A much larger clone differs by one base, so this may be a read error. The chain employs TRBV25-1 and TRBJ2-7; D ambiguous. The V gene lost 1 base and the J gene lost 3 bases, with 10 bases spanning the gap. Per the germline V gene, CDR1 is MGHDK and CDR2 is SYGVNS. CDR3 length: 14 amino acids. The CDR3 region has the DNA TGTGCCAGCAGTGAATGGGCAGATTACTACGAGCAGTACTTC. It codes for CASSEWADYYEQYF.

The DNA for the CDR3 is TGTGCCAGCAGGGGGACAGGGGGCGGTCAGCCCCAGCATTTT. Amino acids: CASRGTGGGQPQHF. This chain joins TRBV7-2 and TRBJ1-5; 12 bases map to TRBD1. CDR3 length equals 14 residues. Trimming took 6 bases from V and 6 from J; bases not matched to a gene: 3. From germline, CDR1 is SGHTA and CDR2 FQGNSA.

The gene calls are TRBV25-1 and TRBJ2-7; TRBD2 agrees at 7 bases. CDR1 is MGHDK, CDR2 SYGVNS, per germline. J lost 4 bases, V lost 4 bases, and 10 bases had no gene match. The CDR3 spans 15 residues. This CDR3 is CASSGRAGNSYEQYF. The CDR3 region has the DNA TGTGCCAGCAGTGGACGAGCGGGAAACAGTTACGAGCAGTACTTC.

This clone was seen more than once but under ten times. J is TRBJ1-2 and V is TRBV20-1; 8 bases are shared with TRBD1. Unmatched junction bases numbered 13, after V lost 3 bases and J lost 4 bases. The CDR3 is made up of 16 amino acids. CDR1 is DFQATT and CDR2 is SNEGSKA in the germline V gene (reference sequence). CDR3 DNA: TGCAGTGCTAGTAATCCTGCTGGGGACAGGAGCTATGGCTACACCTTC. Amino acid sequence: CSASNPAGDRSYGYTF.

This chain uses TRBV6-5 with TRBJ1-6; no definite D call. The CDR3 consists of 15 residues. The germline CDR1 and CDR2 sequences are MNHEY and SVGAGI. V dropped 4 bases and J dropped 4 bases, with 11 bases sitting between them. CDR3 in DNA: TGTGCCAGCAGTTCCGGAGGAGGGTATAATTCACCCCTCCACTTT. Residues: CASSSGGGYNSPLHF.

This clone has only one observation. The chain employs TRBV19 and TRBJ1-5, with D uncertain. With 4 bases removed from V and 4 bases from J, the gap between germline ends came to 14 bases. The germline V gene encodes CDR1 LNHDA and CDR2 SQIVND (reference sequence). The CDR3 covers 15 residues. The CDR3 region has the DNA TGTGCCAGTAGTACGGGTGTACGGCTTAATCAGCCCCAGCATTTT. Its translation is CASSTGVRLNQPQHF. The full variable domain, its missing parts supplied by reference TRBV19 and TRBJ1-5, is DGGITQSPKYLFRKEGQNVTLSCEQNLNHDAMYWYRQDPGQGLRLIYYSQIVNDFQKGDIAEGYSVSREKKESFPLTVTSAQKNPTAFYLCASSTGVRLNQPQHFGDGTRLSIL.

The rearrangement joins TRBV19 to TRBJ1-1; D may be TRBD1 (5 bases). This CDR3 has 13 amino acids. The ends were cut back, 5 bases at V and 8 bases at J, with 15 bases in the middle. Germline-derived CDR1 and CDR2 are LNHDA and SQIVND (reference sequence). CDR3 amino acids: CASSLTGTVEAFF. The CDR3 region has the DNA TGTGCCAGTAGTCTCACCGGGACTGTGGAAGCTTTCTTT.